This TCR beta chain was observed in a study of blood T cell repertoires in COVID-19. This clone has only one observation. The protocol was immunoSEQ multiplex PCR, while the TCRdb copy is restricted to in-frame clones and leaves out a portion. The profile shows 75,000 to 80,000 clones, roughly 80% of them singletons. V shed 5 bases and J shed 5 bases, with 10 bases lying between them. There are 13 residues in the CDR3. CDR1 is MRHNA, CDR2 SNTAGT, per germline. The chain uses TRBV6-4 and TRBJ1-5; D gene unclear. The clonotype originates from a woman aged 60 to 75 with acute or convalescent COVID-19. Sequencing was done on a sample of peripheral blood. The CDR3 sequence is CASSIDGDQPQHF. The CDR3 coding sequence is TGTGCCAGCAGTATCGACGGAGATCAGCCCCAGCATTTT.